This T cell receptor beta chain was observed in a study of blood T cell repertoires in COVID-19. About the research overall: The United States, Italy and Spain supplied acute and convalescent COVID-19 samples.

Authors' analysis steps: Estimates of nucleated cell counts were drawn from the amplification of reference gene primers. Using immunoSEQ multiplex PCR, the repertoire was profiled, and TCRdb retains in-frame clones only, with some absent. Clone size and the V and J calls come from that table; the DNA yielded D and trimming. The sample records about 250,000 clones, approximately 90% being singletons. The sequencing input was peripheral blood. The source is a man aged 25 to 45 with acute or convalescent COVID-19.

CDR3 in amino acids: CASSMTGGAGNSPLHF. The DNA for the CDR3 is TGCGCCAGCAGCATGACAGGGGGCGCAGGGAATTCACCCCTCCACTTT. The chain combines TRBV5-1 with TRBJ1-6, with 10 positions matching TRBD1. The CDR3 runs 16 residues. Trimming at V came to 4 bases and at J to 7 bases, leaving 8 bases not matched to a gene. From germline, CDR1 is SGHRS and CDR2 YFSETQ.